The present TCR beta chain was sequenced within a study of glioma-infiltrating T cells (TCRdb year 2016). Notes on the research overall: The study sequenced TCR alpha- and beta-chain repertoires from glioma tissue, from non-neoplastic brain tissue and from matched peripheral blood mononuclear cells. To measure how far tissue and blood T-cell populations diverged, each tissue-infiltrating repertoire was compared against the peripheral blood repertoire of the same patient. The paired cohort was made up of three low-grade glioma patients, about 8 primary glioblastoma patients and three non-glioma patients who contributed non-neoplastic brain tissue.

General study outcomes and caveats: Small numbers underpinned the group comparisons: several glioblastoma patients, three low-grade glioma patients and three non-neoplastic patients. VJ-independent divergence between tissue and blood was found to be below expectation in non-neoplastic patients but above expectation in all gliomas, particularly low-grade gliomas. Only a very small number of CDR3 sequences turned up in both tissue and blood, a result put down to high CDR3 diversity combined with limited sampling.

Via the germline V gene, CDR1 is SGHNT and CDR2 YENEEA. Germline trimming amounts to 7 bases on V and 7 bases on J, with 3 as the count of junction bases outside the gene matches. From cysteine to phenylalanine, the CDR3 is 13 amino acids long. The sequence is cut down to CDR3 DNA, 39 bases in frame from base 1. This clonotype was seen ten or more times. The specificity of this receptor is unknown. No base quality values were provided; no much bigger clone lies one nucleotide off. The iRepertoire nested amplicon-rescue multiplex PCR (arm-PCR) platform was used to amplify TCR alpha and beta CDR3 regions from RNA. One-step reverse transcription and amplification used about 95-400 ng of tissue mRNA or PBMC total RNA as input. Following bead purification, Illumina adapters were added by a secondary multiplex PCR, and the libraries were gel-purified between 200 and 400 bp. Demultiplexing relied on internal 6-nucleotide barcodes carried by the libraries. Sequencing of the libraries was done on an Illumina MiSeq using 2x220 or 2x250 nucleotide paired-end reads. In the source study's methods: Paired reads were merged using FLASH 1.2.11 and aligned with BWA-MEM to the GRCh37 human genome, and TRA and TRB reads were then extracted. For V and J assignment, an IMGT-derived reference of cassette sequences and CDR3 motifs that included pseudogenes was used. Reads were translated in three frames, and productive CDR3s were defined as those with a C...FGXG motif and no stop codons. A clonotype was defined as a unique combination of a V-J cassette pair and a CDR3 amino acid sequence. Reads were filtered by Hamming distance, with the threshold set by the sequence error rate of each sample in mapped regions. TCRdb handled the public reads itself, with Q25 trimming in fastp and clone calling in MiXCR, and kept productive beta chains. Each record represents a unique CDR3 protein, reported with the most common genes and DNA among its rows. The V and J calls and clone size are TCRdb's, not the authors'. Recorded for this sample are about 190,000 distinct CDR3 sequences; 25% to 35% of them occurred a single time. The ten largest make up around 20% of the sample.

Recombination linked TRBV11-3 to TRBJ2-1; the central 11 bases match TRBD2. This TCR was sampled from a human donor with low-grade glioma or glioblastoma, undergoing nonglioma brain surgery, or in good health (not recorded which). The sample consisted of glioma tissue, nonneoplastic brain tissue, or PBMCs (not recorded which). The CDR3 amino acid sequence is: CASKASGRNEQFF. The sequenced DNA: TGTGCCAGCAAGGCTAGCGGGAGGAATGAGCAGTTCTTC.